The rows below give T cell receptor beta chains drawn from one sample of a study of T cells after yellow fever vaccination. From the 5' RACE reads, TCRdb called clonotypes with MiXCR, one entry per CDR3 protein. Among approximately 550,000 distinct CDR3 sequences listed, about 13% were seen once. This specimen was PBMCs, taken on the day of the yellow fever booster vaccination. The receptors here all came from a man aged 30-40 years who received the YFV17D yellow fever vaccine. Each CDR3 is given with its conserved first and last residue. The order of the fields is V gene, J gene, D gene, clone size, CDR3 protein, CDR3 DNA. A D gene is named only where the DNA matches it firmly. Clone size, where shown, is once, few, many, or a class for clones that have expanded.

>TRBV14|TRBJ2-3|-|few
CASSTRGADTQYF
TGTGCCAGCAGCACCCGAGGGGCAGATACGCAGTATTTT
>TRBV6-1|TRBJ2-3|-|-
CASSPSWRGSTDTQYF
TGTGCCAGCAGTCCCTCTTGGCGGGGAAGCACAGATACGCAGTATTTT
>TRBV5-1|TRBJ2-5|-|few
CASSPPAVQETQYF
TGCGCCAGCAGCCCGCCGGCGGTTCAAGAGACCCAGTACTTC
>TRBV20-1|TRBJ2-7|TRBD1|few
CSARDYRGLSYEQYF
TGCAGTGCTAGAGACTACAGGGGGCTTTCCTACGAGCAGTACTTC
>TRBV25-1|TRBJ2-5|-|-
CASSDGGRQETQYF
TGTGCCAGCAGTGATGGAGGGCGTCAAGAGACCCAGTACTTC
>TRBV9|TRBJ2-1|TRBD2|-
CASSPWGTSNDQFF
TGTGCCAGCAGCCCCTGGGGGACTAGCAATGATCAGTTCTTC
>TRBV7-9|TRBJ2-7|-|few
CASSSPATPPYEQYF
TGTGCCAGCAGTTCGCCTGCGACCCCCCCCTACGAGCAGTACTTC
>TRBV27|TRBJ2-2|-|-
CASSFSRLNTGELFF
TGTGCCAGCAGTTTTTCCAGACTAAACACCGGGGAGCTGTTTTTT
>TRBV28|TRBJ1-2|TRBD1|few
CASSPPGTGRGGYTF
TGTGCCAGCAGTCCACCCGGGACAGGGAGAGGAGGCTACACCTTC
>TRBV3-1|TRBJ2-7|-|few
CASSQRPYEQYF
TGTGCCAGCAGCCAAAGGCCCTACGAGCAGTACTTC
>TRBV18|TRBJ2-2|-|few
CASSPMEVENTGELFF
TGTGCCAGCTCACCAATGGAGGTAGAGAACACCGGGGAGCTGTTTTTT
>TRBV4-2|TRBJ2-1|TRBD2|few
CASSQDVAGEELNEQFF
TGTGCCAGCAGCCAAGACGTAGCGGGAGAGGAGCTCAATGAGCAGTTCTTC
>TRBV10-1|TRBJ2-3|-|-
CASSERRPDTQYF
TGCGCCAGCAGTGAACGGAGACCGGATACGCAGTATTTT
>TRBV6-5|TRBJ1-5|-|many
CASSYEGGGNQPQHF
TGTGCCAGCAGTTACGAGGGGGGGGGCAATCAGCCCCAGCATTTT
>TRBV6-5|TRBJ2-1|-|-
CASSFRASEINEQFF
TGTGCCAGCAGTTTTCGGGCTAGCGAGATAAATGAGCAGTTCTTC
>TRBV7-2|TRBJ2-7|-|-
CASSESGSRWASYEQYF
TGTGCCAGCAGCGAAAGCGGGTCCAGATGGGCCTCCTACGAGCAGTACTTC
>TRBV20-1|TRBJ2-7|-|few
CSASSQITSSYEQYF
TGCAGTGCTAGTAGCCAGATAACGTCTTCCTACGAGCAGTACTTC
>TRBV6-1|TRBJ2-7|-|few
CASSLAVVTEQYF
TGTGCCAGCTCCCTGGCGGTAGTTACCGAGCAGTACTTC
>TRBV20-1|TRBJ2-7|TRBD2|-
CSARGGGRLDEQYF
TGCAGTGCTAGAGGTGGCGGGAGGCTAGACGAGCAGTACTTC
>TRBV29-1|TRBJ2-1|-|-
CSVYRGGYNEQFF
TGCAGCGTTTACCGCGGCGGCTACAATGAGCAGTTCTTC
>TRBV20-1|TRBJ2-1|TRBD2|few
CSAPSTQREAGEQFF
TGCAGTGCCCCAAGTACTCAGCGGGAAGCGGGTGAGCAGTTCTTC
>TRBV7-2|TRBJ2-1|-|few
CASSQTGGRGNEQFF
TGTGCCAGCAGTCAAACAGGGGGGCGGGGGAATGAGCAGTTCTTC
>TRBV29-1|TRBJ2-1|-|-
CSVEFLSNEQFF
TGCAGCGTCGAATTTTTATCTAATGAGCAGTTCTTC
>TRBV5-1|TRBJ2-3|TRBD2|-
CASSLETSGFTDTQYF
TGCGCCAGCAGCCTCGAGACTAGCGGTTTCACAGATACGCAGTATTTT
>TRBV7-9|TRBJ1-5|-|few
CASSLAKGAFDQPQHF
TGTGCCAGCAGCTTAGCGAAAGGCGCCTTTGATCAGCCCCAGCATTTT
>TRBV24-1|TRBJ2-5|-|-
CATSAPPGTGGETQYF
TGTGCCACCAGTGCTCCCCCGGGAACCGGAGGGGAGACCCAGTACTTC
>TRBV7-9|TRBJ2-3|TRBD1|few
CASSTILQGRTDTQYF
TGTGCCAGCAGCACTATCCTACAGGGGAGAACAGATACGCAGTATTTT
>TRBV5-1|TRBJ2-1|TRBD2|few
CASSLGFSGSTSYNEQFF
TGCGCCAGCAGCTTGGGTTTTAGCGGGAGTACTAGCTACAATGAGCAGTTCTTC
>TRBV5-1|TRBJ2-7|-|-
CASSPSGFDDEQYF
TGCGCCAGCAGCCCGTCAGGGTTCGACGACGAGCAGTACTTC
>TRBV7-9|TRBJ2-1|-|-
CASSPRDQYNEQFF
TGTGCCAGCAGCCCCCGGGACCAATACAATGAGCAGTTCTTC
>TRBV4-3|TRBJ2-4|-|-
CASSQDWRGGRAKNIQYF
TGCGCCAGCAGCCAAGATTGGCGAGGAGGCCGAGCCAAAAACATTCAGTACTTC
>TRBV7-2|TRBJ2-7|-|-
CASSLVPSEQYF
TGTGCCAGCAGCTTAGTCCCCTCGGAGCAGTACTTC
>TRBV19|TRBJ1-3|TRBD1|-
CASSAGGFGNTIYF
TGTGCCAGTAGTGCAGGGGGTTTTGGAAACACCATATATTTT
>TRBV5-4|TRBJ2-7|TRBD2|few
CASSTGTSGSLNEQYF
TGTGCCAGCAGCACCGGGACTAGCGGGAGTCTCAACGAGCAGTACTTC
>TRBV12-5|TRBJ2-3|-|-
CASGFMNSASTDTQYF
TGTGCTAGTGGTTTTATGAACTCTGCAAGCACAGATACGCAGTATTTT
>TRBV7-6|TRBJ2-5|TRBD2|-
CASSLGTSGPRGQETQYF
TGTGCCAGCAGCTTAGGGACTAGCGGACCCCGGGGGCAAGAGACCCAGTACTTC
>TRBV6-2/TRBV6-3|TRBJ2-5|TRBD1|-
CASSWDRGWETQYF
TGTGCCAGCAGTTGGGACAGGGGCTGGGAGACCCAGTACTTC
>TRBV4-3|TRBJ1-2|-|few
CASSHKGNYGYTF
TGCGCCAGCAGCCATAAAGGAAACTATGGCTACACCTTC
>TRBV6-2/TRBV6-3|TRBJ2-1|-|-
CASSPAGRGWNEQFF
TGTGCCAGCAGTCCCGCGGGACGGGGTTGGAATGAGCAGTTCTTC
>TRBV5-1|TRBJ2-3|-|few
CASSPPGGGPADTQYF
TGCGCCAGCAGCCCTCCAGGGGGAGGGCCGGCAGATACGCAGTATTTT
>TRBV29-1|TRBJ2-2|-|-
CSVEGGAGLFF
TGCAGCGTTGAAGGGGGTGCAGGGCTGTTTTTT
>TRBV5-1|TRBJ2-7|-|few
CAIPERTATYEQYF
TGCGCCATCCCTGAGAGGACAGCGACCTACGAGCAGTACTTC
>TRBV7-9|TRBJ2-1|-|few
CASSAHYNEQFF
TGTGCCAGCAGCGCGCACTACAATGAGCAGTTCTTC
>TRBV5-1|TRBJ2-2|TRBD1|-
CASSYDRGAGELFF
TGCGCCAGCAGCTACGACAGGGGGGCCGGGGAGCTGTTTTTT
>TRBV2|TRBJ2-2|-|-
CASLGTATGELFF
TGTGCCAGCCTGGGGACGGCTACCGGGGAGCTGTTTTTT